What follows is one T cell receptor (beta chain) and its context. Its specificity is unknown. CDR1 is SGDLS and CDR2 is YYNGEE in the germline V gene. Trimming stripped 3 bases from V and 5 bases from J, with 11 bases between. The CDR3 sequence is 13 residues long. This sample is part of a study of cytomegalovirus exposure and HLA in healthy donors. Study observations and caveats: The study flagged approximately 180 TCR beta chains as cytomegalovirus-associated. According to an earlier analysis, most TCR beta V segments yielded productive rearrangements about 87% or about 30% of the time. 15,000 to 20,000 TCR beta sequences were associated with HLA alleles at 0.05 false discovery rate in a later analysis.

The PCR had 60 Vbeta and 13 Jbeta primers. The table came from immunoSEQ multiplex PCR; TCRdb's copy has only in-frame clones and leaves some out. The sample lists approximately 140,000 clones; just under 65% were seen once. The TCR comes from an older woman in good health and CMV-seropositive. The rearrangement links TRBV9 to TRBJ1-1, with D possibly TRBD1 on 6 matching bases. Specimen: PBMCs. This chain's CDR3 is CASSGGGKTEAFF. CDR3 nucleotide sequence: TGTGCCAGCAGCGGAGGGGGAAAGACTGAAGCTTTCTTT.